These 15 T cell receptor beta chains were sequenced from one sample in a study of tumour-infiltrating T cells in Burkitt lymphoma. Profiled with immunoSEQ multiplex PCR; TCRdb holds only in-frame clones, not every one. The top ten hold roughly 2.8% of the sample, which has 43,000 or so clones, around 32% seen once. The sample taken for sequencing was tumor tissue. The receptors originated from a human donor with Burkitt lymphoma.

In this sample, this clone turned up a few times. The chain recombines TRBV14 with TRBJ1-6, with D perhaps TRBD1 (6 bases). The CDR3 has 13 amino acids. From germline, CDR1 is SGHDN and CDR2 FVKESK. Trimming removed 3 bases at V and 8 bases at J, with 8 bases between. DNA of the CDR3: TGTGCCAGCAGCCACAGGGGAGATTCACCCCTCCACTTT. It translates to CASSHRGDSPLHF.

This clone has a single count. The genes are TRBV28 and TRBJ2-7, with D possibly being TRBD1 (7 bases). CDR3 length: 13 residues. Trimming took 6 bases from V and 1 from J, leaving 10 bases between them. Germline CDR1 reads MDHEN; CDR2 reads SYDVKM. CDR3: CASRRDSSYEQYF. For the CDR3, the DNA is TGTGCCAGCAGGCGGGACAGTTCCTACGAGCAGTACTTC.

Turning to this clone: This is likely a read error, given that the CDR3 carries no conserved phenylalanine or tryptophan at its end. The chain combines TRBV5-6 with TRBJ1-2; TRBD1 agrees at 7 bases. After removal of 3 bases from V and 7 bases from J, the junction contained 6 bases not matched to a gene. Germline values: CDR1 SGHDT, CDR2 YYEEEE. The CDR3 is made up of 13 amino acids. CDR3 sequence: CASSSTGARGYTL. For the CDR3, the DNA is TGTGCCAGCAGCTCAACAGGGGCGCGTGGCTACACCCTC.

The chain combines TRBV6-1 with TRBJ2-3; the D gene could be TRBD1 or TRBD2 (6 bases each). V gave up 1 base and J gave up 11 bases, with 19 bases separating them. The CDR3 spans 15 residues. Per the germline V gene, CDR1 is MNHNS and CDR2 is SASEGT. CDR3 protein: CASSEGGAVKGRQYF. CDR3 coding DNA: TGTGCCAGCAGTGAAGGGGGGGCTGTTAAGGGGAGGCAGTATTTT.

The rearrangement uses TRBV19 and TRBJ2-2; possible D gene TRBD2, 6 bases. The CDR3 spans 16 residues. V was trimmed by 6 bases and J by 1 base, leaving 15 bases between them. Germline lookup yields CDR1 LNHDA and CDR2 SQIVND (reference sequence). CDR3 sequence reads: CASSHPRDLNTGELFF. In nucleotides, the CDR3 is TGTGCCAGTAGCCACCCCCGGGACTTGAACACCGGGGAGCTGTTTTTT.

The chain combines TRBV28 with TRBJ1-1; no reliable D call. Trimming left V 5 bases short and J 6 bases short, with 10 bases between. The germline V gene encodes CDR1 MDHEN and CDR2 SYDVKM. This CDR3 is built from 12 residues. This CDR3 reads CASSLLWAEAFF. The CDR3 coding sequence is TGTGCCAGCAGTCTCCTTTGGGCTGAAGCTTTCTTT.

In its sample, this clone was seen a few times. J is TRBJ2-2 and V is TRBV18; 8 bases are shared with TRBD1. The germline gives CDR1 KGHSH, CDR2 LQKENI. With V trimmed by 4 bases and J by 2 bases, 3 bases remained unmatched. This CDR3 is 15 amino acids long. This chain's CDR3 is CASSLDRGNTGELFF. The CDR3 bases are TGTGCCAGCTCACTTGACAGGGGAAACACCGGGGAGCTGTTTTTT.

This sequence joins TRBV10-2 and TRBJ1-6, with 9 nucleotides matching TRBD1. Germline trimming cut 7 bases from V and 12 bases from J; bases unmatched to any gene: 4. The CDR3 is 12 residues long. Looked up from germline, CDR1 is WSHSY and CDR2 is SAAADI. The CDR3 reads CASTGQGRPLHF. CDR3 DNA: TGCGCCAGCACCGGACAGGGGAGACCCCTCCACTTT.

This clone occurred a few times. The V call is TRBV5-1, the J call TRBJ1-4; no definite D call. Germline CDR1 reads SGHRS; CDR2 reads YFSETQ. V lost 0 bases to trimming and J lost 5 bases, with 11 bases between them. The CDR3 is 15 residues long. The CDR3 spells CASSLARAGNEKLFF. In nucleotides, the CDR3 is TGCGCCAGCAGCTTGGCTCGGGCGGGAAATGAAAAACTGTTTTTT.

There are a few counts of this clone. The chain uses TRBV10-3 and TRBJ1-1, with TRBD1 as a possible D gene (5 bases). The germline V gene encodes CDR1 ENHRY and CDR2 SYGVKD. The CDR3 runs to 13 residues. Between the trimmed V and J ends, which lost 7 bases and 2 bases, there was a span of 11 bases. In DNA, the CDR3 is TGTGCCATCAAGTACGGGGGAAACACTGAAGCTTTCTTT. Its protein is CAIKYGGNTEAFF.

This clone was counted only a few times. CDR3 protein: CASLGPGSNTQYF. Written as DNA, the CDR3 is TGTGCCTCCCTGGGACCAGGCTCGAATACGCAGTATTTT. The chain joins TRBV6-5 to TRBJ2-3, with D possibly called TRBD1 or TRBD2 (5 bases each). The V and J ends lost 11 bases and 7 bases respectively, with 19 bases between them. The germline CDR1 and CDR2 sequences are MNHEY and SVGAGI. This CDR3 spans 13 amino acids.

The chain recombines TRBV30 with TRBJ2-1, with 8 bases matching TRBD2. The V gene's germline CDR1 is GTSNPN and CDR2 SVGIG (reference sequence). V dropped 1 base and J dropped 4; count of bases not matched to a gene: 6. This CDR3 is 15 amino acids long. The CDR3 protein is CAWSARGGGYNEQFF. CDR3 DNA sequence: TGTGCCTGGAGTGCCCGAGGCGGGGGGTACAATGAGCAGTTCTTC.

The chain recombines TRBV10-3 with TRBJ2-2; D is perhaps TRBD1 or TRBD2 (6 bases each). Germline V gene sequence: CDR1 ENHRY, CDR2 SYGVKD. The CDR3 covers 14 residues. Between the trimmed V and J ends, which lost 7 bases and 4 bases, there was a span of 13 bases. CDR3 nucleotides: TGTGCCATCACCTCGGGGGCCTTCACCGGGGAGCTGTTTTTT. The encoded protein is CAITSGAFTGELFF.

The chain carries TRBV5-1 and TRBJ2-1; 11 nucleotides align to TRBD2. V trimming: 4 bases; J trimming: 8 bases; junction bases outside the gene matches: 11. Looked up from germline, CDR1 is SGHRS and CDR2 is YFSETQ. The CDR3 extends over 16 amino acids. CDR3 residues: CASSSFSGGALDEQFF. CDR3 coding DNA: TGCGCCAGCAGCAGTTTTAGCGGGGGGGCCCTTGATGAGCAGTTCTTC.

This rearrangement joins TRBV6-4 to TRBJ1-2, with D perhaps TRBD1 (5 bases). Per the germline V gene, CDR1 is MRHNA and CDR2 is SNTAGT. The CDR3 sequence is 11 residues long. V lost 2 bases and J lost 10, with 8 bases in between. The CDR3 nucleotides read TGTGCCAGCAGTGACAACGGGGCCTACACCTTC. It specifies CASSDNGAYTF.